This T cell receptor (beta chain) was found in a study of regulatory T cells in long-lasting Graves disease. CDR1 SGHRS and CDR2 YFSETQ come from the germline V gene. V shed 4 bases, J shed 2 bases, and the junction held 8 bases outside the gene matches. CDR3 length: 16 residues. This clonotype was seen repeatedly, ten times or more. Antigen: not known. Time point here: newly diagnosed GD, antithyroid drugs for less than 3 months. Extracted PBMC RNA gave rise to the TCR library. Researchers made TCR beta libraries by using iRepertoire HTBI primers and running Arm-PCR on CDR3 regions. In TCRdb, the multiplex PCR reads were re-called with MiXCR into one record per CDR3 protein. Of more than 450,000 distinct CDR3 sequences in the sample, approximately 12% are singletons; the top ten hold roughly 8.2%. The study's findings and limits: Analyses excluded thyroid tissue, covering peripheral blood alone.

This sample was shared with a second study, whose subject was T cells in Graves' hyperthyroidism and ophthalmopathy. According to that study: In patients aged 18 to 65, hyperthyroidism was newly diagnosed, with duration under 2 months.

This clonotype was sampled from a woman in her twenties or thirties with Graves disease. The genes are TRBV5-1 and TRBJ2-2, with TRBD2 identical over 7 bases. The sequencing here drew on peripheral blood mononuclear cells (PBMCs), taken at new diagnosis, from a patient treated with antithyroid drugs. Here the CDR3 reads CASSKEAGTNTGELFF. CDR3 in DNA: TGCGCCAGCAGCAAAGAAGCGGGAACTAACACCGGGGAGCTGTTTTTT. The complete variable domain, with remaining parts taken from reference TRBV5-1 and TRBJ2-2, reads KAGVTQTPRYLIKTRGQQVTLSCSPISGHRSVSWYQQTPGQGLQFLFEYFSETQRNKGNFPGRFSGRQFSNSRSEMNVSTLELGDSALYLCASSKEAGTNTGELFFGEGSRLTVL.